A single sample gave rise to the 21 T cell receptor beta chains below, sequenced in a study of blood T cell repertoires in COVID-19. The data were produced by immunoSEQ multiplex PCR, yet TCRdb's version contains in-frame clones alone and is incomplete. The data show 200,000 to 300,000 clones, around four fifths seen once. The sample consisted of peripheral blood. Receptors originate from a woman aged 60-75 years with active or convalescent COVID-19.

This clone was seen a handful of times. The chain joins TRBV28 to TRBJ1-5; TRBD1 matches 7 bases. The CDR3 extends over 13 amino acids. Trimming at V came to 6 bases and at J to 6 bases, leaving 5 bases not matched to a gene. The V gene's germline CDR1 is MDHEN and CDR2 SYDVKM. CDR3 sequence reads: CASSDRDSQPQHF. In nucleotides, the CDR3 is TGTGCCAGCAGCGACAGGGACAGTCAGCCCCAGCATTTT.

This clone was seen just once. The chain combines TRBV7-2 with TRBJ2-1, with 13 bases identical to TRBD2. The germline V gene has CDR1 SGHTA and CDR2 FQGNSA. V trimming: 4 bases; J trimming: 6 bases; junction bases outside the gene matches: 9. The CDR3 contains 17 residues. The CDR3 nucleotides read TGTGCCAGCAGCTCCGGACTAGCGGGAGCCCTGGCCAATGAGCAGTTCTTC. Protein product: CASSSGLAGALANEQFF.

The chain joins TRBV9 to TRBJ1-4; the D gene is possibly TRBD1 (5 bases). Trimming shortened V by 3 bases and J by 7 bases, and 19 bases separated the two germline ends. This CDR3 is built from 16 residues. CDR1 and CDR2 (germline): SGDLS, YYNGEE. CDR3 coding DNA: TGTGCCAGCAGCGGTCAGCGGGGGGATCTGAGTGAAAAACTGTTTTTT. Its protein is CASSGQRGDLSEKLFF.

This clone is a singleton in its sample. J is TRBJ2-5 and V is TRBV18; 7 bases are shared with TRBD1. The germline CDR1 and CDR2 sequences are KGHSH and LQKENI. V lost 3 bases and J lost 4; bases outside the gene matches: 8. This CDR3 is built from 15 residues. In DNA form, the CDR3 reads TGTGCCAGCTCACCCCAATCGGGACAGAGAGAGACCCAGTACTTC. This gives the protein CASSPQSGQRETQYF.

This sequence joins TRBV29-1 and TRBJ1-1; D might be TRBD1 (5 bases). The CDR3 has 13 amino acids. Trimming stripped 6 bases from V and 0 bases from J, with 11 bases between. Germline values: CDR1 SQVTM, CDR2 ANQGSEA. The CDR3 spells CSVATVLNTEAFF. As DNA, the CDR3 is TGCAGCGTCGCGACAGTACTGAACACTGAAGCTTTCTTT. Full variable domain (missing parts from reference TRBV29-1 and TRBJ1-1): SAVISQKPSRDICQRGTSLTIQCQVDSQVTMMFWYRQQPGQSLTLIATANQGSEATYESGFVIDKFPISRPNLTFSTLTVSNMSPEDSSIYLCSVATVLNTEAFFGQGTRLTVV.

The rearrangement links TRBV10-1 to TRBJ2-7; weak D call: TRBD2 (5 bases). This CDR3 is built from 15 residues. The V end was cut by 0 bases, the J end by 6 bases, with 15 bases between. CDR1 and CDR2 from the germline V gene are WNHNN and SYGVQD (reference sequence). CDR3 loop: CASSESTLARGEQYF. CDR3 DNA: TGCGCCAGCAGTGAGTCGACCCTAGCTCGGGGCGAGCAGTACTTC.

The chain is built from TRBV28 and TRBJ2-2; D may be TRBD2 (6 bases). Trimming stripped 3 bases from V and 3 bases from J, with 11 bases between. The CDR3 has 15 residues. The germline V gene has CDR1 MDHEN and CDR2 SYDVKM. CDR3 region: CASSFGGRDTGELFF. Written as DNA, the CDR3 is TGTGCCAGCAGTTTTGGAGGGCGGGACACCGGGGAGCTGTTTTTT.

The genes are TRBV2 and TRBJ2-6; D perhaps matches TRBD1 (5 bases). CDR1 is SNHLY, CDR2 FYNNEI, per germline. The germline V and J ends were trimmed by 2 bases and 3 bases, with 8 bases remaining between them. This CDR3 comprises 15 residues. Here the CDR3 DNA reads TGTGCCAGCAGTGAAACCAGGGTTGGGGCCAACGTCCTGACTTTC. Its translation is CASSETRVGANVLTF. Complete variable domain (other parts from reference TRBV2 and TRBJ2-6): EPEVTQTPSHQVTQMGQEVILRCVPISNHLYFYWYRQILGQKVEFLVSFYNNEISEKSEIFDDQFSVERPDGSNFTLKIRSTKLEDSAMYFCASSETRVGANVLTFGAGSRLTVL.

The DNA of the CDR3 is TGCGCCAGCAGCTTGAATTCGGGTCCCTACGAGCAGTACTTC. It yields the protein CASSLNSGPYEQYF. V is TRBV5-1 and J is TRBJ2-7; D is undetermined. CDR3 length: 14 amino acids. Trimming left V 1 base short and J 2 bases short, with 10 bases between. From germline, CDR1 is SGHRS and CDR2 YFSETQ.

The V call is TRBV27, the J call TRBJ2-3, with D tentatively TRBD2 (5 bases). The CDR3 extends over 13 amino acids. Trimming pared 7 bases from V and 1 base from J, leaving 9 bases between. The germline V gene encodes CDR1 MNHEY and CDR2 SMNVEV (reference sequence). CDR3 bases: TGTGCCAGCAAAACCGGGGGCACAGATACGCAGTATTTT. Translating it yields CASKTGGTDTQYF.

V is TRBV7-8 and J is TRBJ1-1, with D tentatively TRBD1 (5 bases). This CDR3 has 16 residues. V dropped 5 bases and J dropped 3 bases, with 19 bases sitting between them. Germline V gives CDR1 SGHVS, CDR2 FQNEAQ. CDR3 in DNA: TGTGCCAGCAGCCCCCGATCGGCAGGGCTGCACACTGAAGCTTTCTTT. This codes for CASSPRSAGLHTEAFF.

This chain joins TRBV15 and TRBJ1-3, with 8 positions matching TRBD1. The germline V gene has CDR1 LNHNV and CDR2 YYDKDF (reference sequence). The CDR3 spans 17 residues. With V trimmed by 5 bases and J by 0 bases, 9 bases remained unmatched. CDR3 sequence reads: CATSSLTGGSSGNTIYF. DNA for the CDR3: TGTGCCACCAGCTCGCTCACAGGGGGTTCCTCTGGAAACACCATATATTTT. The full variable domain, in which reference TRBV15 and TRBJ1-3 provide the parts outside the CDR3, is DAMVIQNPRYQVTQFGKPVTLSCSQTLNHNVMYWYQQKSSQAPKLLFHYYDKDFNNEADTPDNFQSRRPNTSFCFLDIRSPGLGDTAMYLCATSSLTGGSSGNTIYFGEGSWLTVV.

This clone was seen a handful of times. The chain uses TRBV7-2 and TRBJ1-1; 8 bases are a match to TRBD1. Germline loops: CDR1 SGHTA, CDR2 FQGNSA. With V trimmed by 0 bases and J by 8 bases, 5 bases remained unmatched. The CDR3 contains 14 residues. For the CDR3, the DNA is TGTGCCAGCAGCTTAGCCGGACAGGGCTCCGAAGCTTTCTTT. It is translated as CASSLAGQGSEAFF.

Here the CDR3 reads CASSRSGRAADTQYF. The CDR3 DNA reads as TGTGCCAGTAGTCGTAGCGGGAGGGCGGCAGATACGCAGTATTTT. The V call is TRBV19, the J call TRBJ2-3; TRBD2 aligns across 11 bases. Trimming took 5 bases from V and 4 from J; bases not matched to a gene: 5. This CDR3 is 15 amino acids long. Germline CDR1 reads LNHDA; CDR2 reads SQIVND (reference sequence).

The rearrangement links TRBV7-2 to TRBJ1-2; TRBD1 matches at 8 bases. The V gene's germline CDR1 is SGHTA and CDR2 FQGNSA. V lost 6 bases and J lost 1; bases outside the gene matches: 7. CDR3 length: 15 residues. The DNA for the CDR3 is TGTGCCAGCAGATCAGGGGGCGGGGATAACTATGGCTACACCTTC. It translates to CASRSGGGDNYGYTF.

This clone was found once. DNA of the CDR3: TGTGCCAGCAGTGAGGCGGGACAGTATGGCTACACCTTC. Protein: CASSEAGQYGYTF. The chain employs TRBV25-1 and TRBJ1-2; 7 bases map to TRBD1. Germline V lookup: CDR1 MGHDK, CDR2 SYGVNS. J gave up 5 bases and V 3 bases, and 3 bases lay outside the gene matches. The CDR3 is made up of 13 amino acids.

This clone has just one count. The J gene is TRBJ1-2, the V gene TRBV5-8; TRBD1 aligns across 9 bases. The CDR3 loop spans 15 amino acids. V was pared by 0 bases and J by 9 bases, with 9 bases of the junction left unmatched. Looked up from germline, CDR1 is SGHTS and CDR2 is YDEGEE. CDR3 coding DNA: TGTGCCAGCAGCTTGGTCCCGGGACAGGGTTTTCGCTACACCTTC. Its protein is CASSLVPGQGFRYTF.

This chain uses TRBV11-3 with TRBJ2-1; D not certain. The V end lost 0 bases, the J end lost 3 bases, and 15 bases lay between the germline ends. The CDR3 consists of 17 residues. Per germline, CDR1 SGHNT and CDR2 YENEEA. The CDR3 DNA sequence: TGTGCCAGCAGCTTAGATCCGTCGACTGGATACTACAATGAGCAGTTCTTC. Amino acid sequence: CASSLDPSTGYYNEQFF. The variable domain in full, completed from reference TRBV11-3 and TRBJ2-1, reads EAGVVQSPRYKIIEKKQPVAFWCNPISGHNTLYWYLQNLGQGPELLIRYENEEAVDDSQLPKDRFSAERLKGVDSTLKIQPAELGDSAVYLCASSLDPSTGYYNEQFFGPGTRLTVL.

This clone was seen a few times. The V gene is TRBV19, the J gene TRBJ2-2, with 9 bases lining up with TRBD2. Germline assignment: CDR1 LNHDA and CDR2 SQIVND (reference sequence). V shed 5 bases and J 5 bases; nucleotides not matched to a gene: 9. CDR3 length equals 16 residues. The CDR3 loop is CASSSTSGVYTGELFF. The CDR3 DNA is TGTGCCAGTAGTTCGACTAGCGGAGTTTATACCGGGGAGCTGTTTTTT.

The chain combines TRBV7-2 with TRBJ1-4; D is unresolved. The CDR3 has 14 residues. CDR1 and CDR2 from the germline V gene are SGHTA and FQGNSA. V was cut by 5 bases and J by 7 bases, with 14 bases left in between. The CDR3, as DNA: TGTGCCAGCAGCCCTAGTGGCCGGATTGAAAAACTGTTTTTT. Encoded protein: CASSPSGRIEKLFF.

The rearrangement links TRBV9 to TRBJ2-3; TRBD1 aligns across 10 bases. This CDR3 comprises 15 residues. J gave up 5 bases and V 3 bases, and 6 bases lay outside the gene matches. Germline CDR1 reads SGDLS; CDR2 reads YYNGEE. The CDR3 reads CASSGQGALGDTQYF. The CDR3 DNA is TGTGCCAGCAGCGGACAGGGGGCGCTTGGAGATACGCAGTATTTT.